This is a list of T cell receptor beta chains from one sample in a study of breast tumors, draining lymph nodes, adjacent tissues. One entry per CDR3 protein, called by TCRdb with MiXCR from the multiplex PCR reads. The data hold thousands of distinct CDR3 sequences, with around 42% observed a single time. Sequenced input: tumor-adjacent breast tissue. These receptors were taken from a female donor with breast cancer. Some clones in this sample may be carry-over from other donors' samples. Both conserved end residues are part of each CDR3. A D gene is named only where the DNA matches it firmly. Clone sizes are given selectively: once, few, many, or a class where the clone is expanded.

CASSADRGTSGRKYEQYF	TGTGCCAGCAGCGCCGACCGCGGGACTAGCGGGAGGAAATACGAGCAGTACTTC	NA	TRBD2	TRBV9	TRBJ2-7
CASSLTDTQYF	TGTGCCAGCAGTCTAACAGATACGCAGTATTTT	few	NA	TRBV2	TRBJ2-3
CASSYDLGTHSYNEQFF	TGTGCCAGCAGCTATGACCTCGGGACTCACTCCTACAATGAGCAGTTCTTC	many	NA	TRBV6-5	TRBJ2-1
CASSLEFGTGYGYTF	TGTGCCAGCAGCTTAGAATTCGGGACAGGGTATGGCTACACCTTC	NA	TRBD1	TRBV7-2	TRBJ1-2
CASSVSRDHYEQYF	TGTGCCAGCAGCGTTAGCCGGGACCACTACGAGCAGTACTTC	NA	NA	TRBV9	TRBJ2-7
CAFGTSGSTTDTQYF	TGTGCCTTTGGGACTAGCGGGAGTACAACAGATACGCAGTATTTT	many	TRBD2	TRBV30	TRBJ2-3
CASSQDSGSNNEQFF	TGTGCCAGCAGCCAAGATAGCGGGAGTAACAATGAGCAGTTCTTC	NA	TRBD2	TRBV3-1	TRBJ2-1
CSVAGETNYEQYF	TGCAGTGTTGCCGGCGAGACTAACTACGAGCAGTACTTC	medium-sized	NA	TRBV20-1	TRBJ2-7
CASSRVGSYNEQFF	TGCGCCAGCAGCCGCGTAGGCTCCTACAATGAGCAGTTCTTC	NA	NA	TRBV4-1	TRBJ2-1
CSASGGQESTDTQYF	TGCAGTGCTAGCGGGGGACAGGAGAGCACAGATACGCAGTATTTT	once	TRBD1	TRBV20-1	TRBJ2-3
CSVEWTSGSYEQYF	TGCAGCGTTGAGTGGACTAGCGGGAGTTACGAGCAGTACTTC	medium-sized	TRBD2	TRBV29-1	TRBJ2-7
CASRGQGRETQYF	TGTGCCAGCAGGGGACAGGGTCGCGAGACCCAGTACTTC	many	TRBD1	TRBV27	TRBJ2-5
CASSIGGDYEQYF	TGTGCCAGTAGTATTGGGGGTGACTACGAGCAGTACTTC	medium-sized	NA	TRBV19	TRBJ2-7
CASSFSFRNAQYF	TGTGCCAGCAGCTTCAGTTTCAGGAATGCGCAGTATTTT	NA	NA	TRBV7-3	TRBJ2-3
CSATGLVETQYF	TGCAGTGCTACGGGACTAGTGGAGACCCAGTACTTC	medium-sized	TRBD2	TRBV20-1	TRBJ2-5
CASSLGRGANEKLFF	TGTGCCAGCAGCTTAGGCAGGGGAGCGAATGAAAAACTGTTTTTT	many	NA	TRBV13	TRBJ1-4
CASRDEGANSPLHF	TGTGCCAGCAGGGACGAGGGGGCTAATTCACCCCTCCACTTT	medium-sized	TRBD1	TRBV7-9	TRBJ1-6
CASSGQGTYGETQYF	TGTGCCAGCAGTGGACAGGGGACCTACGGGGAGACCCAGTACTTC	many	TRBD1	TRBV6-1	TRBJ2-5